This TCR beta chain is drawn from a study of blood T cell repertoires in COVID-19. Turning to the study itself: Acute and convalescent COVID-19 samples came from the United States, Italy and Spain. The cDNA or gDNA used as material had been derived from T cells, B-cell-depleted T cells, or PBMCs.

The protocol was immunoSEQ multiplex PCR, while the TCRdb copy is restricted to in-frame clones and leaves out a portion. Among about 220,000 clones listed, roughly 87% were seen once. The CDR3 length is 12 residues. Germline V CDR1 and CDR2: SQVTM, ANQGSEA. V was pared by 4 bases and J by 7 bases, with 10 bases between. Input material: PBMCs or T cells enriched from blood (not recorded which). The chain uses TRBV29-1 and TRBJ2-2, with D unclear. This clonotype was sampled from a woman younger than 45 with acute COVID-19. The CDR3 loop reads CSVAPPGGELFF. The DNA of the CDR3 is TGCAGCGTTGCTCCACCGGGCGGGGAGCTGTTTTTT.